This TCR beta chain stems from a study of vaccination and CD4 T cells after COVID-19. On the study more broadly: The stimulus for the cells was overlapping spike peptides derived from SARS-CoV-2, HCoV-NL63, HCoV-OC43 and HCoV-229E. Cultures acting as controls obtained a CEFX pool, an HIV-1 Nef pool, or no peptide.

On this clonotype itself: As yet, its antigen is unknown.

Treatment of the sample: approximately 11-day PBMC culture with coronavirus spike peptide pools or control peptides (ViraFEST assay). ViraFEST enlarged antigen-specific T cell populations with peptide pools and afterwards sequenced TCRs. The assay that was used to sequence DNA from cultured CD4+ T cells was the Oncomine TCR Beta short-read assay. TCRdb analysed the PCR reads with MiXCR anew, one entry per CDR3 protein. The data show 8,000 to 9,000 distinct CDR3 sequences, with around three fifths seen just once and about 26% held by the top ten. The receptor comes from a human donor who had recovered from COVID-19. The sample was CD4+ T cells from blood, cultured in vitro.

The CDR3: CSASGDYEQYF. CDR3 nucleotide sequence: TGCAGTGCTTCCGGGGACTACGAGCAGTACTTC. This chain links TRBV20-1 with TRBJ2-7, with D possibly TRBD2 on 5 matching bases. There are 11 residues in the CDR3. Germline V lookup: CDR1 DFQATT, CDR2 SNEGSKA (reference sequence). Trimming stripped 5 bases from V and 3 bases from J, with 8 bases between.